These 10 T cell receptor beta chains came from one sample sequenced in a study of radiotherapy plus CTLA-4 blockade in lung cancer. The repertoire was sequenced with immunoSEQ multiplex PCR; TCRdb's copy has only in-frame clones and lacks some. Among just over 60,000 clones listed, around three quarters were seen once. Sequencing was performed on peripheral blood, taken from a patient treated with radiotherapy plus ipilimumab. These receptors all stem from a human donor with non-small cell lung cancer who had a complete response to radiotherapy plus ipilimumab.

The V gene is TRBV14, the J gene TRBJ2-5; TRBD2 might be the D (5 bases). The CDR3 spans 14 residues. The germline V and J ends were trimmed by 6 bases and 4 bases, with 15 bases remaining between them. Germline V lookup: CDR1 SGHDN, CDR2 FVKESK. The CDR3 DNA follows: TGTGCCAGCAGTCCGAGGGTTCTAGGAGAGACCCAGTACTTC. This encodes CASSPRVLGETQYF.

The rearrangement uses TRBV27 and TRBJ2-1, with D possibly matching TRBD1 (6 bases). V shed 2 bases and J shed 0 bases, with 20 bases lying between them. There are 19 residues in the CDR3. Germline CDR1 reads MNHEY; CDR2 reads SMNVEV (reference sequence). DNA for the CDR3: TGTGCCAGCAGTTTAGGGGCCAGGGGTACCCTTCGCTCCTACAATGAGCAGTTCTTC. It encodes CASSLGARGTLRSYNEQFF.

This chain's CDR3 is CASTTRPTGTVYEQYF. In DNA form, the CDR3 reads TGTGCCAGCACCACTCGCCCAACCGGGACAGTCTACGAGCAGTACTTC. The genes are TRBV6-6 and TRBJ2-7, with TRBD1 matching 7 bases. V gave up 7 bases and J gave up 3 bases; unmatched junction bases: 15. Germline values: CDR1 MNHNY, CDR2 SVGAGI (reference sequence). This CDR3 spans 16 amino acids.

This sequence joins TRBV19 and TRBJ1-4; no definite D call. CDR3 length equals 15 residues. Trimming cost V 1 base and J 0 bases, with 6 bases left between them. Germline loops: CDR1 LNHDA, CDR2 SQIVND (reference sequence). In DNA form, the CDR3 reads TGTGCCAGTAGTATAGGTCGGCCAACTAATGAAAAACTGTTTTTT. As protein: CASSIGRPTNEKLFF.

The CDR3 protein is CASSQGRGNRGGYTF. CDR3 bases: TGCGCCAGCAGCCAAGGGAGAGGGAATCGTGGTGGCTACACCTTC. This sequence joins TRBV4-1 and TRBJ1-2, with D hard to call. Germline V lookup: CDR1 MGHRA, CDR2 YSYEKL. V dropped 1 base and J dropped 7 bases, with 16 bases sitting between them. The CDR3 consists of 15 residues.

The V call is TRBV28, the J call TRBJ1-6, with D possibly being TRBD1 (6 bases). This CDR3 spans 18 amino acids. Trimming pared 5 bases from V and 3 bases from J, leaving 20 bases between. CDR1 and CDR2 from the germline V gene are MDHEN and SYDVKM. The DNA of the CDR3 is TGTGCCAGCAGTCCAGGGTGGGGGGCAGGCCTCTATAATTCACCCCTCCACTTT. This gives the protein CASSPGWGAGLYNSPLHF.

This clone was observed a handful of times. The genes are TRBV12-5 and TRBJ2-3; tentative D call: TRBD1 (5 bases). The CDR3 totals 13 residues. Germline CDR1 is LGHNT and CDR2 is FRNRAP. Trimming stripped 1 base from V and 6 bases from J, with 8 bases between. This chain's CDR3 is CASGLGRGDTQYF. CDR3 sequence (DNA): TGTGCTAGTGGTTTGGGAAGGGGCGATACGCAGTATTTT.

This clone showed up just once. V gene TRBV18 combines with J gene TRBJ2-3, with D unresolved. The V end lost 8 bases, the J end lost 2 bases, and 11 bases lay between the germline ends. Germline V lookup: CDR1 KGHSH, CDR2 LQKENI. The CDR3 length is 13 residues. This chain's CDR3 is CASATDLTDTQYF. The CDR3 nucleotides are TGTGCCAGCGCCACAGATCTCACAGATACGCAGTATTTT.

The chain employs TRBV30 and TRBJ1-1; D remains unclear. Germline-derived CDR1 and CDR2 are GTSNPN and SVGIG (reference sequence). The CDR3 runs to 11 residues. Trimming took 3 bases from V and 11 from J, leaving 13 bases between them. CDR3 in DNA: TGTGCCTGGAGCCTACAAGGAAATGCTTTCTTT. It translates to CAWSLQGNAFF. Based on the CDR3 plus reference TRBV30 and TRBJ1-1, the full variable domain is SQTIHQWPATLVQPVGSPLSLECTVEGTSNPNLYWYRQAAGRGLQLLFYSVGIGQISSEVPQNLSASRPQDRQFILSSKKLLLSDSGFYLCAWSLQGNAFFGQGTRLTVV.

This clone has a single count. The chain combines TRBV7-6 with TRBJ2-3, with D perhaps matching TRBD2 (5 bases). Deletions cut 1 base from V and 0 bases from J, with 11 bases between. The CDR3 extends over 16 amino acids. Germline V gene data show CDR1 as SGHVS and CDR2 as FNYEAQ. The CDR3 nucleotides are TGTGCCAGCAGCTTAGTGGGAGAGTATAGCACAGATACGCAGTATTTT. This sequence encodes CASSLVGEYSTDTQYF.